This T cell receptor beta chain is drawn from a study of cytomegalovirus exposure and HLA in healthy donors. The study's findings and limits: Previous analysis showed most TCR beta V segments were productive about 90% or about 30% of the time. HLA alleles were associated with fewer than 20,000 TCR beta sequences in a later analysis at 0.05 false discovery rate. Among the sequence variants, a highly shared cluster was likely an artifact of sequencing.

As regards this clone: Its cognate antigen is unknown.

Germline V gene sequence: CDR1 MNHEY, CDR2 SVGAGI. The CDR3 contains 12 residues. Trimming shortened V by 7 bases and J by 7 bases, and 13 bases separated the two germline ends. PCR used 60 Vbeta primers and 13 Jbeta primers. The method was immunoSEQ multiplex PCR; TCRdb's version includes in-frame clones alone and lacks a portion of them. Among around 120,000 clones, about 75% were seen once, and the ten largest hold around 28%. It was healthy bone marrow donors who served as donors. Sequencing used PBMCs. The receptor was isolated from a man aged 55 to 70 in good health and CMV-seropositive. The chain has TRBV6-5 and TRBJ2-5, with D hard to call. The DNA of the CDR3 is TGTGCCAGCACCCCAATGGAGTGGACCCAGTACTTC. Its protein product is CASTPMEWTQYF.